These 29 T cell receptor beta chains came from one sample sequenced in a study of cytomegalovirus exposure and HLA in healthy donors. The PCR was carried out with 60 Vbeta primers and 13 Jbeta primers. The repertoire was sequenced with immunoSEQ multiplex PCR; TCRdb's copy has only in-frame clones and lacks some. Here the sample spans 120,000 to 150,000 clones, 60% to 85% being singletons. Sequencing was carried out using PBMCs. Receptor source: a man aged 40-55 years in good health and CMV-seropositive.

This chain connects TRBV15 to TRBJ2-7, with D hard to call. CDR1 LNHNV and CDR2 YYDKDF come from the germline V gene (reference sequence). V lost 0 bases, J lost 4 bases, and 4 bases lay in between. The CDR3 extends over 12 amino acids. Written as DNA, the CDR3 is TGTGCCACCAGCAGAGATCGGTACGAGCAGTACTTC. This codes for CATSRDRYEQYF.

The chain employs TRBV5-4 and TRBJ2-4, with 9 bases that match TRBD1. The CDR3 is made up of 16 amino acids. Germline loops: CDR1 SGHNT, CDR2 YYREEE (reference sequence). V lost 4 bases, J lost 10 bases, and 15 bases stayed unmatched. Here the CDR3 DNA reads TGTGCCAGCAGCCATAGGGACAGGGACCCTATCGGGATTCAGTACTTC. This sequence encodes CASSHRDRDPIGIQYF.

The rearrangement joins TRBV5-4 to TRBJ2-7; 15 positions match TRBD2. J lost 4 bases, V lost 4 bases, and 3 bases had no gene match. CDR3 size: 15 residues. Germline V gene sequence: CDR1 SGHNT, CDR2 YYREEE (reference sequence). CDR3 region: CASSLGLAGGYEQYF. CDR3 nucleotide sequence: TGTGCCAGCAGCCTGGGACTAGCGGGAGGTTACGAGCAGTACTTC.

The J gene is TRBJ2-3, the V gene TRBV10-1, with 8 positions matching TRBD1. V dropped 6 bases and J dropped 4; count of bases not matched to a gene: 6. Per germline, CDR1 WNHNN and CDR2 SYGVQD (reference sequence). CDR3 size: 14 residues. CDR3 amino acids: CASRPGGDSDTQYF. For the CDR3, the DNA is TGCGCCAGCAGGCCAGGGGGCGATTCAGATACGCAGTATTTT.

The CDR3 loop is CASSERRTGTYEQYF. The CDR3 DNA is TGTGCCAGCAGTGAAAGACGGACAGGGACCTACGAGCAGTACTTC. The chain recombines TRBV6-1 with TRBJ2-7, with TRBD1 matching over 8 bases. The germline CDR1 and CDR2 sequences are MNHNS and SASEGT. The CDR3 has 15 amino acids. V shed 2 bases, J shed 2 bases, and the junction held 5 bases outside the gene matches.

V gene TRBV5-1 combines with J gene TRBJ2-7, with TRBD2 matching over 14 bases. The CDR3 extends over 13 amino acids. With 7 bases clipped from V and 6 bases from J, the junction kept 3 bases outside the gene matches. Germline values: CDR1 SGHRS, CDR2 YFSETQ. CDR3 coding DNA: TGCGCCAGCGGGACTAGCGGGAGAGGCGAGCAGTACTTC. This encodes CASGTSGRGEQYF.

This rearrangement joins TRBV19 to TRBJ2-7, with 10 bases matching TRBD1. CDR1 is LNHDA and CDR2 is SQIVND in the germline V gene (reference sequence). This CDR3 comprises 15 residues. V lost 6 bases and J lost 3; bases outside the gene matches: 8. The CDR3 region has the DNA TGTGCCAGTAGGAGGACAGGGGGACCTAGCTACGAGCAGTACTTC. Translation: CASRRTGGPSYEQYF.

CDR3 sequence: CASSEIPREGARTEAFF. CDR3 DNA sequence: TGTGCCAGCAGTGAGATCCCTCGGGAGGGGGCTCGAACTGAAGCTTTCTTT. This chain links TRBV2 with TRBJ1-1; 7 positions agree with TRBD1. The CDR3 is made up of 17 amino acids. The germline V gene has CDR1 SNHLY and CDR2 FYNNEI. Germline trimming cut 3 bases from V and 5 bases from J; bases unmatched to any gene: 15.

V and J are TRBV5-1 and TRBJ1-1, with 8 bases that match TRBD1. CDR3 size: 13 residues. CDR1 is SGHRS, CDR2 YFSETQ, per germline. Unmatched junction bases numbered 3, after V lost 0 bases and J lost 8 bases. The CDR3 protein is CASSLGTGYEAFF. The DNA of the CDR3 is TGCGCCAGCAGCTTGGGGACAGGGTACGAAGCTTTCTTT.

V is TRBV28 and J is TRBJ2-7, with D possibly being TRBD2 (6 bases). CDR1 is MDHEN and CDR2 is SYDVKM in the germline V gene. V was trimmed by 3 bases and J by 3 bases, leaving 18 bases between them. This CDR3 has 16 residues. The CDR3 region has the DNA TGTGCCAGCAGTTTTGGGAGGACTGGACTTAGCTACGAGCAGTACTTC. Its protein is CASSFGRTGLSYEQYF.

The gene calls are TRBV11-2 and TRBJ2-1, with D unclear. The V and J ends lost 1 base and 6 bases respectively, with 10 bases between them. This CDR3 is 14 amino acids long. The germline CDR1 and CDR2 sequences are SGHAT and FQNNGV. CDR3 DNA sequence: TGTGCCAGCAGCTTAGCCCCCTCAGGCAATGAGCAGTTCTTC. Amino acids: CASSLAPSGNEQFF. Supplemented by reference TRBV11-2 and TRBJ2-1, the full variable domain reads EAGVAQSPRYKIIEKRQSVAFWCNPISGHATLYWYQQILGQGPKLLIQFQNNGVVDDSQLPKDRFSAERLKGVDSTLKIQPAKLEDSAVYLCASSLAPSGNEQFFGPGTRLTVL.

The CDR3 sequence is CASSLSTGSGNTIYF. In DNA form, the CDR3 reads TGTGCCAGCAGTTTGTCGACGGGGTCTGGAAACACCATATATTTT. The genes are TRBV28 and TRBJ1-3; D gene uncertain. This CDR3 has 15 residues. V gave up 3 bases and J gave up 1 base, with 10 bases separating them. From germline, CDR1 is MDHEN and CDR2 SYDVKM.

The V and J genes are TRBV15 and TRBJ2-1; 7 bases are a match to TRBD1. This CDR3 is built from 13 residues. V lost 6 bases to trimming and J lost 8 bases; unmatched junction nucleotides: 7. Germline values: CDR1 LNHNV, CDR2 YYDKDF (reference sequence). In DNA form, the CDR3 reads TGTGCCACCAGTAACCACAGGGGCCATGAGCAGTTCTTC. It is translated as CATSNHRGHEQFF.

CDR3 DNA sequence: TGTGCCAGCAGCAAGACACGGCTTGGCCATGAGCAGTTCTTC. This sequence encodes CASSKTRLGHEQFF. The rearrangement uses TRBV27 and TRBJ2-1; D not resolved. This CDR3 has 14 residues. CDR1 is MNHEY and CDR2 is SMNVEV in the germline V gene (reference sequence). The ends were cut back, 6 bases at V and 8 bases at J, with 17 bases in the middle.

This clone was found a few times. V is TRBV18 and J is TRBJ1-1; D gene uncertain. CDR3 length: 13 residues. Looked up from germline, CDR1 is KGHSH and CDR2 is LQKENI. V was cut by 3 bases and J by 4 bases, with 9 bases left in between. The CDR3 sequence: CASSPGVRTEAFF. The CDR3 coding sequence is TGTGCCAGCTCACCCGGGGTACGCACTGAAGCTTTCTTT. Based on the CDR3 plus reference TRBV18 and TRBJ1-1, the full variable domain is NAGVMQNPRHLVRRRGQEARLRCSPMKGHSHVYWYRQLPEEGLKFMVYLQKENIIDESGMPKERFSAEFPKEGPSILRIQQVVRGDSAAYFCASSPGVRTEAFFGQGTRLTVV.

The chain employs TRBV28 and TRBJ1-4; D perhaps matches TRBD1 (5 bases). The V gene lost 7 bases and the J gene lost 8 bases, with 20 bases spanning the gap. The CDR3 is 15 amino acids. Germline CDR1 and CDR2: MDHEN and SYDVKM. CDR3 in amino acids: CASTSGVGFGEKLFF. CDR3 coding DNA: TGTGCCAGCACGTCGGGGGTCGGCTTCGGAGAAAAACTGTTTTTT.

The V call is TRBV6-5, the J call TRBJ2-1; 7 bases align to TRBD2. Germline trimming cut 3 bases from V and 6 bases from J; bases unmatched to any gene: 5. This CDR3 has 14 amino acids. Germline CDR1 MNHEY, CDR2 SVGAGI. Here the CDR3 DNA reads TGTGCCAGCAGTTATCAGCGGGGCGTCAATGAGCAGTTCTTC. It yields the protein CASSYQRGVNEQFF.

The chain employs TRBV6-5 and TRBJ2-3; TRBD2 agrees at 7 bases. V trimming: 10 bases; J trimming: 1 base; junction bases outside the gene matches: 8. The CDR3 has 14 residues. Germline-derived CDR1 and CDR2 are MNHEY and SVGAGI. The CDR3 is CATMRAGGTDTQYF. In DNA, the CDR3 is TGTGCCACCATGAGGGCGGGAGGCACAGATACGCAGTATTTT.

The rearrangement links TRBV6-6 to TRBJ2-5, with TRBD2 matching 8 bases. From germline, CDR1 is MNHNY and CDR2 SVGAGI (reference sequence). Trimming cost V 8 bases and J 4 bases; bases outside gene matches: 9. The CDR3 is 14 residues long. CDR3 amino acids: CASGREGLLETQYF. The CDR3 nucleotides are TGTGCCAGCGGTCGGGAGGGCCTTTTAGAGACCCAGTACTTC.

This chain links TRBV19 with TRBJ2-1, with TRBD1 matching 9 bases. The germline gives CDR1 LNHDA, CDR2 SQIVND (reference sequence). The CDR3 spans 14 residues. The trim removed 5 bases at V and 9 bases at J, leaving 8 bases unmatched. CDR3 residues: CASSPGQGRREQFF. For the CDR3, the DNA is TGTGCCAGTAGTCCGGGACAGGGAAGGCGTGAGCAGTTCTTC.

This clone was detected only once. CDR3 sequence: CASSQDQAGGIYGYTF. CDR3 in DNA: TGCGCCAGCAGCCAAGACCAGGCAGGGGGCATCTATGGCTACACCTTC. The V call is TRBV4-1, the J call TRBJ1-2; 8 nucleotides agree with TRBD1. This CDR3 is 16 amino acids long. J was trimmed by 4 bases and V by 0 bases; bases with no gene match: 7. The germline V gene has CDR1 MGHRA and CDR2 YSYEKL.

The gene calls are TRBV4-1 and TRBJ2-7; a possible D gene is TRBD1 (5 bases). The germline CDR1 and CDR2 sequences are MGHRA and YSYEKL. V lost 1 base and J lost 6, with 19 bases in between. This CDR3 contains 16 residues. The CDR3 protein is CASSQGAGLSESEQYF. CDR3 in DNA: TGCGCCAGCAGCCAAGGGGCAGGGCTTTCCGAGAGCGAGCAGTACTTC.

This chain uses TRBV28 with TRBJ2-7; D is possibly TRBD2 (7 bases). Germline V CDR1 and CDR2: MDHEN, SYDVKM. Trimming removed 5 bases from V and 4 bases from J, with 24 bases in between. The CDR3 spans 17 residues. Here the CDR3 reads CASSPPRGGGSAYEQYF. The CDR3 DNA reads TGTGCCAGCAGTCCCCCCCGAGGGGGGGGATCAGCTTACGAGCAGTACTTC.

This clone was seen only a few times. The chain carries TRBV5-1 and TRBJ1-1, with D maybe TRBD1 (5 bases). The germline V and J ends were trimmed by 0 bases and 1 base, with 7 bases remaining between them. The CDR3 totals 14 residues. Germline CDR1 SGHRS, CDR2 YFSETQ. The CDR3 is CASSLAGGNTEAFF. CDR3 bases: TGCGCCAGCAGCTTGGCCGGGGGGAACACTGAAGCTTTCTTT.

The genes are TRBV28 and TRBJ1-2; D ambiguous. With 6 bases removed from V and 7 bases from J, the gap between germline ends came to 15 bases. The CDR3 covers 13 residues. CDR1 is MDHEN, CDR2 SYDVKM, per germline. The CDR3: CASSLPGSAGYTF. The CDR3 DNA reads TGTGCCAGCAGCTTACCGGGATCGGCTGGCTACACCTTC.

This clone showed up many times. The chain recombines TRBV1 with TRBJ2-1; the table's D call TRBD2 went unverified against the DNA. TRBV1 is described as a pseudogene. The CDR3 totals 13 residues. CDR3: CTSKGLAINEQFF. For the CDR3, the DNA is TGCACCAGCAAGGGACTAGCAATAAATGAGCAGTTCTTC.

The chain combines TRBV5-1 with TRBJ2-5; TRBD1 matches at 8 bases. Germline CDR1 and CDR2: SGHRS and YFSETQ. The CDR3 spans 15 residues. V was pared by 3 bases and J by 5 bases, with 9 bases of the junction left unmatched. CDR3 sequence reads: CASSWGAGGAETQYF. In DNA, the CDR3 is TGCGCCAGCAGCTGGGGGGCAGGGGGCGCGGAGACCCAGTACTTC.

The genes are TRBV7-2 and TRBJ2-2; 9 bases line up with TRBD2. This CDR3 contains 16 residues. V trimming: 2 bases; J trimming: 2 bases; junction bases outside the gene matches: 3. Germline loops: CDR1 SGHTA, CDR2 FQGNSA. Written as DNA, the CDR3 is TGTGCCAGCAGCTTACAAGCGGGAGGAAACACCGGGGAGCTGTTTTTT. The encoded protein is CASSLQAGGNTGELFF.

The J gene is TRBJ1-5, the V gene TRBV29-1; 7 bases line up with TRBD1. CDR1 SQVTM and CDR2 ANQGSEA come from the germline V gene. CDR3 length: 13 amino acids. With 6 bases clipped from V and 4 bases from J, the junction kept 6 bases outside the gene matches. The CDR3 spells CSVATGVNQPQHF. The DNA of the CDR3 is TGCAGCGTGGCAACAGGGGTAAATCAGCCCCAGCATTTT.